This TCR beta chain is from a study of Ad26.COV2.S vaccination and SARS-CoV-2 variants. Germline CDR1 DFQATT, CDR2 SNEGSKA (reference sequence). The CDR3 runs to 11 residues. Deletions cut 6 bases from V and 2 bases from J, with 6 bases between. Sequencing was performed with immunoSEQ multiplex PCR; in TCRdb, only in-frame clones are kept and a portion is missing. The sample includes roughly 680,000 clones, around 90% seen only once; the top ten take about 1.5%. With regard to this clone: The antigen is unknown. This specimen includes other DNA sequences encoding the same CDR3.

The treatment is: around 19 received Ad26.COV2.S at low or high dose, single or two shots; 5 received placebo; per-sample allocation not given. Samples were taken on day 63 after the first vaccine or placebo injection. Ad26 vector vaccine expressed Wuhan-strain SARS-CoV-2 spike. Overall study findings and caveats: Estimates derived from TCR breadth and depth analyses may have underestimated total T cell responses. Non-spike TCR breadth was similar in vaccine and placebo recipients.

The chain employs TRBV20-1 and TRBJ2-3, with D hard to call. The receptor was isolated from a person between 18 and 65 years old who received the Ad26.COV2.S COVID-19 vaccine or a placebo. This specimen consisted of peripheral blood, obtained in a trial of Ad26.COV2.S vaccine versus placebo. CDR3 sequence reads: CSAGSTDTQYF. Written as DNA, the CDR3 is TGCAGTGCCGGCTCCACAGATACGCAGTATTTT.